Listed below are T cell receptor beta chains from one sample, sequenced in a study of CD8+ T cells in alopecia areata. TCRdb's copy holds only in-frame clones and misses some; the assay was immunoSEQ multiplex PCR. Of about 200,000 clones in the sample, roughly 60% were seen once. Sequencing was performed on CD4+ T cells sorted from blood, taken at week 24, from a patient treated with tofacitinib. Source of these receptors: a human donor with alopecia areata. Both conserved end residues are part of each CDR3. Each record gives: J gene, D gene, clone size, V gene, CDR3 DNA, CDR3 protein. D genes are given only for firm matches. Some rows have no size entry. The others give once, few or many, or a class for an expanded clone.

>TRBJ2-4|.|.|TRBV19
TGTGCCAGTAGGGAGACCGCGCGAGGGGGAAACATTCAGTACTTC
CASRETARGGNIQYF
>TRBJ2-1|TRBD2|few|TRBV6-1
TGTGCCAGCAGCGAACTACCGCGCGGGGGGCTAGTCGATGAGCAGTTCTTC
CASSELPRGGLVDEQFF
>TRBJ2-3|.|.|TRBV11-2
TGTGCCAGCAGCTTAGCAGATACGCAGTATTTT
CASSLADTQYF
>TRBJ1-2|.|once|TRBV30
TGTGCCTGGAGTGTACGGTCGGAAGGCGGTGGCTACACCTTC
CAWSVRSEGGGYTF
>TRBJ1-1|.|few|TRBV25-1
TGTGCCAGCAGTGATGGGTTCACTGAAGCTTTCTTT
CASSDGFTEAFF
>TRBJ1-5|.|few|TRBV30
TGTGCCTGGAGTGTATCTGGGAATAATCAGCCCCAGCATTTT
CAWSVSGNNQPQHF
>TRBJ1-2|.|few|TRBV10-2
TGCGCCAGCAGTGGAGGAGGCAACTATGGCTACACCTTC
CASSGGGNYGYTF
>TRBJ1-1|.|.|TRBV11-2
TGTGCCAGCAGCGTGGAGGGGAACACTGAAGCTTTCTTT
CASSVEGNTEAFF
>TRBJ1-2|.|.|TRBV25-1
TGTGCCAGCAGTGAATGGGGGGGAGGTGGCTACACCTTC
CASSEWGGGGYTF
>TRBJ2-2|TRBD1|.|TRBV29-1
TGCAGCGCGGGACAGGGGGCTAATTCCGGGGAGCTGTTTTTT
CSAGQGANSGELFF
>TRBJ1-6|.|few|TRBV27
TGTGCCAGCAAAAATTCGGTCGTGCAGGATTCACCCCTCCACTTT
CASKNSVVQDSPLHF
>TRBJ1-3|.|once|TRBV11-2
TGTGCCAGCAGCCCAGGGACTGGAAACACCATATATTTT
CASSPGTGNTIYF
>TRBJ2-5|TRBD1|.|TRBV6-5
TGTGCCAGCAGTAGATGGGACAGGCAAGAGACCCAGTACTTC
CASSRWDRQETQYF
>TRBJ2-1|.|.|TRBV29-1
TGCAGCGCAATCCATTCCGCCGACAGCCTTGGGGGTGAGCAGTTCTTC
CSAIHSADSLGGEQFF
>TRBJ1-2|.|.|TRBV29-1
TGCAGCGTTGAAGGGGACGCCTTCTATGGCTACACCTTC
CSVEGDAFYGYTF
>TRBJ1-6|TRBD1|.|TRBV7-6
TGTGCCAGCAGCTTAGCCGCCGGGACAGGAGCTTACTCACCCCTCCACTTT
CASSLAAGTGAYSPLHF
>TRBJ2-3|TRBD1|few|TRBV6-1
TGTGCCAGCAGTGGATGGGACAGAACAGATACGCAGTATTTT
CASSGWDRTDTQYF
>TRBJ1-2|.|.|TRBV30
TGTGCCTGGAGTTTAGAGGCCGCCTATGGCTACACCTTC
CAWSLEAAYGYTF
>TRBJ2-3|TRBD2|.|TRBV19
TGTGCCAGTATCGGGGGGAGCACAGATACGCAGTATTTT
CASIGGSTDTQYF
>TRBJ1-6|TRBD1|.|TRBV11-2
TGTGCCAGCAGCCTGGGACAGGAGAGTTTGCCCCTCCACTTT
CASSLGQESLPLHF
>TRBJ2-5|TRBD1|.|TRBV6-4
TGTGCCAGCAGTGCGGGGACAGAGGGGACCCAGTACTTC
CASSAGTEGTQYF
>TRBJ1-5|.|.|TRBV2
TGTGCCAGCAGTGAGGGACCGAGCGGCAATCAGCCCCAGCATTTT
CASSEGPSGNQPQHF
>TRBJ2-5|TRBD2|.|TRBV5-1
TGCGCCAGCAGCGCAGGACTAGCCCAAGAGACCCAGTACTTC
CASSAGLAQETQYF
>TRBJ2-3|.|few|TRBV4-3
TGCGCCAGCAGCCAAGAAAGGGGGGGGGCGCGAGGTTTCACAGATACGCAGTATTTT
CASSQERGGARGFTDTQYF
>TRBJ1-2|.|.|TRBV30
TGTGCCTGGAGTTCCCAGGGCTATGGCTACACCTTC
CAWSSQGYGYTF
>TRBJ2-1|.|.|TRBV27
TGTGCCAGCAGCTCTCCTCCCTACAATGAGCAGTTCTTC
CASSSPPYNEQFF
>TRBJ2-3|.|.|TRBV29-1
TGCAGCGTCGTGTCGGTGACAGATACGCAGTATTTT
CSVVSVTDTQYF
>TRBJ1-1|.|.|TRBV29-1
TGCAGCGTTGCTGGAATAATGAACACTGAAGCTTTCTTT
CSVAGIMNTEAFF
>TRBJ1-1|.|once|TRBV29-1
TGCAGTTGCCAAGGGGGAGGAATGAACACTGAAGCTTTCTTT
CSCQGGGMNTEAFF
>TRBJ2-1|.|.|TRBV11-2
TGTGCCAGCAGCCTAAGCGAAGGTTCCTACAATGAGCAGTTCTTC
CASSLSEGSYNEQFF
>TRBJ1-2|.|.|TRBV9
TGTGCCAGCAGCATACAGACGAACTATGGCTACACCTTC
CASSIQTNYGYTF
>TRBJ2-7|TRBD1|.|TRBV29-1
TGCAGCGTTGGGTCGGACAGGGGGAGGTACGAGCAGTACTTC
CSVGSDRGRYEQYF
>TRBJ1-1|.|few|TRBV14
.
CASSQVGAGSPGF
>TRBJ1-6|.|few|TRBV4-1
TGCGCCAGCAGCCAATTAGCACTAAGCTCCTATAATTCACCCCTCCACTTT
CASSQLALSSYNSPLHF
>TRBJ1-2|.|few|TRBV29-1
TGCAGCGTTGACAGGGGCGATGGCTACACCTTC
CSVDRGDGYTF
>TRBJ1-1|.|.|TRBV14
TGTGCCAGCAGCCGCGATCTCGGGGACACTGAAGCTTTCTTT
CASSRDLGDTEAFF
>TRBJ2-5|.|once|TRBV7-8
TGTGCCAGCAGCTTCTTAGGCGCGGAGACCCAGTACTTC
CASSFLGAETQYF
>TRBJ1-1|.|.|TRBV29-1
TGCAGCGGCCTCGGACCCAACACTGAAGCTTTCTTT
CSGLGPNTEAFF
>TRBJ2-7|.|.|TRBV29-1
TGCAGCGTTGTGGCAGGAAAGGTCTACGAGCAGTACTTC
CSVVAGKVYEQYF
>TRBJ2-5|.|many|TRBV5-1
TGCGCCAGCAGCTTACATGGGGATGGGGAGACCCAGTACTTC
CASSLHGDGETQYF
>TRBJ2-1|.|.|TRBV29-1
TGCAGCGTCGACGGGGGAAAGTCCTACAATGAGCAGTTCTTC
CSVDGGKSYNEQFF
>TRBJ2-1|.|few|TRBV9
TGTGCCAGCAGCGTAGAGCGCTCCTACAATGAGCAGTTCTTC
CASSVERSYNEQFF